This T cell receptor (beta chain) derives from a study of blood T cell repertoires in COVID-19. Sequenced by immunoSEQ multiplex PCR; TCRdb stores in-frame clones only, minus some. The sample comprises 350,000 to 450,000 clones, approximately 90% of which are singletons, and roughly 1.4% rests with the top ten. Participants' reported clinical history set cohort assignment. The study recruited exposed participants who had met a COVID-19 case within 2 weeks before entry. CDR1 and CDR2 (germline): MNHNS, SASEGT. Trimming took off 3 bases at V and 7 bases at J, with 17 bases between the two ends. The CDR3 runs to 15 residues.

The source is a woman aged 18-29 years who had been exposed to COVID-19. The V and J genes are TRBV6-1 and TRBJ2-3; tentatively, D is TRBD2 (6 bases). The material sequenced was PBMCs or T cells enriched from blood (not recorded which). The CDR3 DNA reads TGTGCCAGCAGTGAGCGGGACTCCCCTTTAAATACGCAGTATTTT. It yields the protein CASSERDSPLNTQYF.